This TCR beta chain originates from a study of CD8+ T cells in alopecia areata. At the level of the study: Tofacitinib administration persisted for 6 to 18 months, succeeded by 6 months off drug.

The authors extracted RNA and reverse transcribed it into cDNA as the sequencing template. Assay used: immunoSEQ multiplex PCR; TCRdb lists only in-frame clones, some missing. Altogether 150,000 to 200,000 clones are present, less than 80% being singletons, with the ten largest covering approximately 15%. Treatment of the sample: oral pan-JAK inhibitor, 5-10 mg twice daily. The trim removed 4 bases at V and 4 bases at J, leaving 11 bases unmatched. Germline CDR1 SQVTM, CDR2 ANQGSEA. This CDR3 has 16 amino acids. The receptor comes from a human donor with alopecia areata. The chain is built from TRBV29-1 and TRBJ2-2, with 8 bases aligning to TRBD2. The sequencing used CD4+ T cells sorted from blood, collected at week 24, from a patient treated with tofacitinib. CDR3 region: CSVGVGDGRGTGELFF. CDR3 DNA sequence: TGCAGCGTTGGAGTGGGGGACGGGAGGGGCACCGGGGAGCTGTTTTTT.